These T cell receptor beta chains were read from a single sample in a study of CD8+ T cells in alopecia areata. TCRdb's table, derived via immunoSEQ multiplex PCR, lists solely in-frame clones and lacks some. The sample yields approximately 150,000 clones, around 54% seen once. The source material was CD4+ T cells sorted from blood. Receptors were obtained from a human donor in good health. Both conserved end residues are part of each CDR3. D genes are given only for firm matches. Part of the rows lack a size; the others show once, few, many or a class for expanded clones.

d_call: -
cdr3_length: 15
v_call: TRBV25-1
clone_size: -
j_call: TRBJ2-7
cdr3_nt: TGTGCCAGCAGTCCGCCGACGGGACATACCTACGAGCAGTACTTC
cdr3_aa: CASSPPTGHTYEQYF

d_call: -
cdr3_length: 13
v_call: TRBV28
clone_size: -
j_call: TRBJ1-5
cdr3_nt: TGTGCCAGACTCGTCAAAGGAAATCAGCCCCAGCATTTT
cdr3_aa: CARLVKGNQPQHF

d_call: -
cdr3_length: 16
v_call: TRBV4-2
clone_size: -
j_call: TRBJ1-5
cdr3_nt: TGTGCCAGCAGCCAAGTAGGAGACTATAGCAATCAGCCCCAGCATTTT
cdr3_aa: CASSQVGDYSNQPQHF

d_call: TRBD1
cdr3_length: 15
v_call: TRBV7-9
clone_size: -
j_call: TRBJ2-5
cdr3_nt: TGTGCCAGCAGCTTTTGGACAGGGGCCCAAGAGACCCAGTACTTC
cdr3_aa: CASSFWTGAQETQYF

d_call: -
cdr3_length: 14
v_call: TRBV29-1
clone_size: few
j_call: TRBJ2-1
cdr3_nt: TGCAGCGTTGACAGGGGGACTTTAAGGAATGAGCAGTTCTTC
cdr3_aa: CSVDRGTLRNEQFF

d_call: -
cdr3_length: 17
v_call: TRBV4-1
clone_size: -
j_call: TRBJ2-4
cdr3_nt: TGCGCCAGCAGCCAAGATAGGTCGGGAATAGCCAAAAACATTCAGTACTTC
cdr3_aa: CASSQDRSGIAKNIQYF

d_call: -
cdr3_length: 15
v_call: TRBV25-1
clone_size: -
j_call: TRBJ2-1
cdr3_nt: TGTGCCAGCAGTGACCTGGGAAAGTTGTACAATGAGCAGTTCTTC
cdr3_aa: CASSDLGKLYNEQFF

d_call: -
cdr3_length: 14
v_call: TRBV5-6
clone_size: -
j_call: TRBJ1-1
cdr3_nt: TGTGCCAGCAGCTGGGACATCTCGAACACTGAAGCTTTCTTT
cdr3_aa: CASSWDISNTEAFF

d_call: -
cdr3_length: 12
v_call: TRBV7-6
clone_size: -
j_call: TRBJ2-5
cdr3_nt: TGTGCCAGCAGCTTAATTGACGAGACCCAGTACTTC
cdr3_aa: CASSLIDETQYF

d_call: TRBD2
cdr3_length: 14
v_call: TRBV29-1
clone_size: -
j_call: TRBJ2-3
cdr3_nt: TGCAGCGTTGCGACTAGCGGGACTGGAGATACGCAGTATTTT
cdr3_aa: CSVATSGTGDTQYF

d_call: -
cdr3_length: 13
v_call: TRBV29-1
clone_size: few
j_call: TRBJ2-2
cdr3_nt: TGCAGCGGGCAGTCGCCGAACACCGGGGAGCTGTTTTTT
cdr3_aa: CSGQSPNTGELFF

d_call: -
cdr3_length: 15
v_call: TRBV4-1
clone_size: -
j_call: TRBJ2-7
cdr3_nt: TGCGCCAGCAGCCCAGGGCCTGCCCGCTCCTACGAGCAGTACTTC
cdr3_aa: CASSPGPARSYEQYF

d_call: -
cdr3_length: 12
v_call: TRBV29-1
clone_size: -
j_call: TRBJ1-1
cdr3_nt: TGCAGCGTTGGAGGGGTTGGGACTGAAGCTTTCTTT
cdr3_aa: CSVGGVGTEAFF

d_call: -
cdr3_length: 13
v_call: TRBV29-1
clone_size: few
j_call: TRBJ1-1
cdr3_nt: TGCAGCGTTCTCGACAGGCCGAACACTGAAGCTTTCTTT
cdr3_aa: CSVLDRPNTEAFF

d_call: TRBD2
cdr3_length: 14
v_call: TRBV29-1
clone_size: -
j_call: TRBJ2-2
cdr3_nt: TGCAGCGTTAGGGGAGCGGGAGTTACCGGGGAGCTGTTTTTT
cdr3_aa: CSVRGAGVTGELFF

d_call: TRBD2
cdr3_length: 18
v_call: TRBV29-1
clone_size: -
j_call: TRBJ2-1
cdr3_nt: TGCAGCGTTGGGACGCGACTAGCGGGAGGGCCCTTTATGAATGAGCAGTTCTTC
cdr3_aa: CSVGTRLAGGPFMNEQFF

d_call: TRBD1
cdr3_length: 13
v_call: TRBV5-4
clone_size: -
j_call: TRBJ2-5
cdr3_nt: TGTGCCAGCAGCCCAGGGGGCCAAGAGACCCAGTACTTC
cdr3_aa: CASSPGGQETQYF

d_call: -
cdr3_length: 12
v_call: TRBV28
clone_size: -
j_call: TRBJ2-7
cdr3_nt: TGTGCCAGCAGTTCCGACAGCTACGAGCAGTACTTC
cdr3_aa: CASSSDSYEQYF

d_call: TRBD1
cdr3_length: 12
v_call: TRBV9
clone_size: -
j_call: TRBJ1-1
cdr3_nt: TGTGCCAGCAGCGCCCGGACAGGGGAAGCTTTCTTT
cdr3_aa: CASSARTGEAFF

d_call: -
cdr3_length: 13
v_call: TRBV18
clone_size: -
j_call: TRBJ2-7
cdr3_nt: TGTGCCAGCTCACCAGACAGCTCCTACGAGCAGTACTTC
cdr3_aa: CASSPDSSYEQYF

d_call: -
cdr3_length: 14
v_call: TRBV7-9
clone_size: many
j_call: TRBJ2-7
cdr3_nt: TGTGCCAGCAGGCCCCGGGGCCAGCCCTACGAGCAGTACTTC
cdr3_aa: CASRPRGQPYEQYF

d_call: -
cdr3_length: 12
v_call: TRBV29-1
clone_size: -
j_call: TRBJ1-1
cdr3_nt: TGCAGCGTTGGGGTTTTTGGAGGGAAAGCTTTCTTT
cdr3_aa: CSVGVFGGKAFF

d_call: -
cdr3_length: 16
v_call: TRBV4-1
clone_size: -
j_call: TRBJ2-1
cdr3_nt: TGTGCCAGCAGCCAATCTCAGGGAGACTCCGTACGGGAGCAGTTCTTC
cdr3_aa: CASSQSQGDSVREQFF

d_call: -
cdr3_length: 14
v_call: TRBV5-4
clone_size: once
j_call: TRBJ2-1
cdr3_nt: TGTGCCAGCAGCCCAGGAGGTCCGGGGCGGGAGCAGTTCTTC
cdr3_aa: CASSPGGPGREQFF

d_call: -
cdr3_length: 12
v_call: TRBV11-2
clone_size: -
j_call: TRBJ2-7
cdr3_nt: TGTGCCAGCAGCTTAGATCGATACGAGCAGTACTTC
cdr3_aa: CASSLDRYEQYF

d_call: TRBD2
cdr3_length: 15
v_call: TRBV7-2
clone_size: -
j_call: TRBJ2-7
cdr3_nt: TGTGCCAGCAGTGTTCTAGCGGAGAGCTCCTACGAGCAGTACTTC
cdr3_aa: CASSVLAESSYEQYF

d_call: -
cdr3_length: 11
v_call: TRBV2
clone_size: -
j_call: TRBJ2-7
cdr3_nt: TGTGCCAGCAGGGCCCTGTACGAGCAGTACTTC
cdr3_aa: CASRALYEQYF

d_call: -
cdr3_length: 14
v_call: TRBV30
clone_size: -
j_call: TRBJ1-3
cdr3_nt: TGTGCCTGGGGCACCGGCGGCTCTGGAAACACCATATATTTT
cdr3_aa: CAWGTGGSGNTIYF

d_call: -
cdr3_length: 14
v_call: TRBV19
clone_size: -
j_call: TRBJ1-5
cdr3_nt: TGTGCCAGTAGTAATCCGGGGCTGGGTCAGCCCCAGCATTTT
cdr3_aa: CASSNPGLGQPQHF

d_call: -
cdr3_length: 15
v_call: TRBV4-1
clone_size: -
j_call: TRBJ2-3
cdr3_nt: TGCGCCAGCAGCCAAGATCTGGGCTCCCGAGATACGCAGTATTTT
cdr3_aa: CASSQDLGSRDTQYF

d_call: -
cdr3_length: 14
v_call: TRBV15
clone_size: -
j_call: TRBJ2-5
cdr3_nt: TGTGCCACCAGCAGAGATCTGGGCCTTGAGACCCAGTACTTC
cdr3_aa: CATSRDLGLETQYF

d_call: -
cdr3_length: 12
v_call: TRBV30
clone_size: once
j_call: TRBJ2-7
cdr3_nt: TGTGCCTGGGGACAGACAAGATACGAGCAGTACTTC
cdr3_aa: CAWGQTRYEQYF

d_call: -
cdr3_length: 11
v_call: TRBV10-3
clone_size: -
j_call: TRBJ2-3
cdr3_nt: TGTGCTGTAAACGCGGCAGATACGCAGTATTTT
cdr3_aa: CAVNAADTQYF

d_call: -
cdr3_length: 14
v_call: TRBV4-1
clone_size: -
j_call: TRBJ1-5
cdr3_nt: TGCGCCAGCAGCCATCTATATAGCAATCAGCCCCAGCATTTT
cdr3_aa: CASSHLYSNQPQHF